This entry lists 27 T cell receptor beta chains sequenced from one sample in a study of blood T cell repertoires in COVID-19. The protocol was immunoSEQ multiplex PCR, while the TCRdb copy is restricted to in-frame clones and leaves out a portion. Of 100,000 or so clones in the sample, approximately 90% are singletons; the top ten hold 0.85% to 1%. The sequenced material came from peripheral blood. The receptors shown here come from a man between 60 and 75 years old with acute or convalescent COVID-19.

The J gene is TRBJ1-2, the V gene TRBV30; D might be TRBD1 (6 bases). Germline values: CDR1 GTSNPN, CDR2 SVGIG (reference sequence). Trimming cost V 5 bases and J 2 bases, with 9 bases left between them. This CDR3 has 12 residues. The CDR3 DNA reads as TGTGCCTGGGGGGACACCAACTATGGCTACACCTTC. It specifies CAWGDTNYGYTF.

CDR3 in DNA: TGCAGCGTTGAAGGTGAAGTTGGAGGCGTAAACACCGGGGAGCTGTTTTTT. Translating it yields CSVEGEVGGVNTGELFF. The chain links TRBV29-1 to TRBJ2-2; TRBD2 might be the D (5 bases). The CDR3 extends over 17 amino acids. Trimming stripped 1 base from V and 2 bases from J, with 17 bases between. CDR1 and CDR2 from the germline V gene are SQVTM and ANQGSEA.

The V call is TRBV21-1, the J call TRBJ1-3; TRBD1 reflects the table's D call only, with no check against the DNA. TRBV21-1 is noted as a pseudogene. The CDR3 covers 14 residues. CDR3 DNA sequence: TGTGCCAGCAGCAAACCCATCTCTGGAAACACCATATATTTT. Translation: CASSKPISGNTIYF.

The rearrangement joins TRBV18 to TRBJ2-1, with TRBD2 matching over 10 bases. This CDR3 is built from 17 residues. Germline V gene lookup returns CDR1 KGHSH and CDR2 LQKENI. J was trimmed by 3 bases and V by 0 bases; bases with no gene match: 5. The CDR3 DNA sequence: TGTGCCAGCTCACCACCGTTGCTAGCGGGAGTCTACAATGAGCAGTTCTTC. It yields the protein CASSPPLLAGVYNEQFF.

This clone was observed a single time. The chain combines TRBV12-3 or TRBV12-4 with TRBJ1-2; no reliable D call. The CDR3 sequence is 13 residues long. Trimming stripped 6 bases from V and 8 bases from J, with 16 bases between. CDR3 sequence reads: CASSPPTARGYTF. The DNA for the CDR3 is TGTGCCAGCAGCCCCCCGACCGCGAGGGGCTACACCTTC.

The rearrangement links TRBV13 to TRBJ1-6, with D possibly matching TRBD1 (5 bases). The CDR3 contains 15 residues. The V gene's germline CDR1 is PRHDT and CDR2 FYEKMQ (reference sequence). V was pared by 5 bases and J by 6 bases, with 14 bases between. The chain's CDR3 is CASSLPGLRNSPLHF. The CDR3 DNA sequence: TGTGCCAGCAGCCTCCCGGGACTTCGTAATTCACCCCTCCACTTT.

V is TRBV2 and J is TRBJ1-6; D uncertain. The CDR3 spans 15 residues. V dropped 6 bases and J dropped 0 bases, with 9 bases sitting between them. Germline lookup yields CDR1 SNHLY and CDR2 FYNNEI. CDR3 protein: CASREESSYNSPLHF. CDR3 coding DNA: TGTGCCAGCAGAGAGGAGAGCTCCTATAATTCACCCCTCCACTTT. The whole variable domain, filled in from reference TRBV2 and TRBJ1-6, reads EPEVTQTPSHQVTQMGQEVILRCVPISNHLYFYWYRQILGQKVEFLVSFYNNEISEKSEIFDDQFSVERPDGSNFTLKIRSTKLEDSAMYFCASREESSYNSPLHFGNGTRLTVT.

The gene calls are TRBV6-2 or TRBV6-3 and TRBJ1-3, with D hard to call. Deletions cut 4 bases from V and 0 bases from J, with 10 bases between. In germline, CDR1 is MNHEY, CDR2 SVGEGT. The CDR3 runs 15 residues. CDR3 protein: CASSSHSVSGNTIYF. CDR3 in DNA: TGTGCCAGCAGTTCCCACTCTGTCTCTGGAAACACCATATATTTT.

This clone was observed once. The chain carries TRBV5-1 and TRBJ1-1, with TRBD1 as a possible D gene (6 bases). Germline loops: CDR1 SGHRS, CDR2 YFSETQ. The V end lost 5 bases, the J end lost 0 bases, and 17 bases lay between the germline ends. The CDR3 runs to 16 residues. The CDR3 protein is CASSQTGHIMNTEAFF. The CDR3 coding sequence is TGCGCCAGCAGTCAAACGGGACATATCATGAACACTGAAGCTTTCTTT.

The CDR3 is CASSSDRVGEQYF. The CDR3 DNA reads TGTGCCAGCAGTTCGGACAGGGTAGGAGAGCAGTACTTC. The chain combines TRBV12-3 or TRBV12-4 with TRBJ2-7, with TRBD1 matching over 8 bases. The V and J ends lost 4 bases and 7 bases, in that order; junction bases with no gene match: 6. This CDR3 contains 13 residues.

This clone showed up just a few times. The V call is TRBV5-4, the J call TRBJ2-1, with TRBD1 matching 10 bases. The trim removed 6 bases at V and 9 bases at J, leaving 12 bases unmatched. CDR1 is SGHNT and CDR2 is YYREEE in the germline V gene (reference sequence). CDR3 length equals 15 residues. Here the CDR3 DNA reads TGTGCCAGCACCCGTCGGGACAGGGGATCAATTGAGCAGTTCTTC. Protein product: CASTRRDRGSIEQFF.

The J gene is TRBJ1-3, the V gene TRBV27; D perhaps matches TRBD1 (5 bases). V shed 2 bases and J shed 4 bases, with 12 bases lying between them. This CDR3 region has 15 residues. Germline-derived CDR1 and CDR2 are MNHEY and SMNVEV (reference sequence). The CDR3 region is CASSLPRVAGNTIYF. The CDR3 nucleotides are TGTGCCAGCAGTTTACCCAGGGTGGCGGGAAACACCATATATTTT.

This clone was seen only once. The CDR3 is CASSIQQGLLNTEAFF. CDR3 in DNA: TGTGCCAGTAGTATCCAGCAGGGGCTTTTGAACACTGAAGCTTTCTTT. V usage is TRBV19 and J usage is TRBJ1-1; maybe TRBD1 (6 bases). CDR3 length: 16 amino acids. The germline V gene has CDR1 LNHDA and CDR2 SQIVND (reference sequence). Trimming shortened V by 3 bases and J by 0 bases, and 14 bases separated the two germline ends.

V usage is TRBV5-5 and J usage is TRBJ1-6; TRBD1 agrees at 7 bases. Germline V gene sequence: CDR1 SGHKS, CDR2 YYEKEE (reference sequence). V was pared by 3 bases and J by 7 bases, with 4 bases of the junction left unmatched. The CDR3 covers 14 residues. The CDR3 coding sequence is TGTGCCAGCAGCTCGACAGGGCAAAATTCACCCCTCCACTTT. It encodes CASSSTGQNSPLHF.

The rearrangement joins TRBV2 to TRBJ1-2; the D gene is possibly TRBD1 (5 bases). Trimming removed 4 bases at V and 4 bases at J, with 7 bases between. CDR3 length: 12 amino acids. CDR1 and CDR2 (germline): SNHLY, FYNNEI. CDR3 DNA: TGTGCCAGCAGTGTAGGGGCCTATGGCTACACCTTC. Protein product: CASSVGAYGYTF.

The chain links TRBV7-2 to TRBJ2-3; D is perhaps TRBD2 (5 bases). The germline V gene encodes CDR1 SGHTA and CDR2 FQGNSA. V was trimmed by 10 bases and J by 4 bases, leaving 21 bases between them. There are 15 residues in the CDR3. The CDR3 bases are TGTGCCACCTTTAGAGGGTCCGGGGTGGCAGATACGCAGTATTTT. Translating it yields CATFRGSGVADTQYF.

This chain joins TRBV18 and TRBJ2-6; the match to TRBD1 covers 9 bases. CDR1 is KGHSH, CDR2 LQKENI, per germline. The V and J ends lost 4 bases and 0 bases, in that order; junction bases with no gene match: 10. The CDR3 contains 19 residues. The CDR3 loop reads CASSQRRQGDLSGANVLTF. CDR3 DNA sequence: TGTGCCAGCTCACAGAGAAGACAGGGGGACCTCTCTGGGGCCAACGTCCTGACTTTC.

The chain couples TRBV11-2 to TRBJ2-7; TRBD2 agrees at 7 bases. Germline V lookup: CDR1 SGHAT, CDR2 FQNNGV. The CDR3 sequence is 12 residues long. V dropped 3 bases and J dropped 6; count of bases not matched to a gene: 2. The DNA of the CDR3 is TGTGCCAGCAGCTTGGGAGGGGTCGAGCAGTACGTC. It translates to CASSLGGVEQYV.

This rearrangement joins TRBV29-1 to TRBJ2-7, with TRBD2 identical over 10 bases. Germline CDR1 and CDR2: SQVTM and ANQGSEA. CDR3 size: 14 residues. The J segment lost 3 bases and the V segment lost 6 bases, leaving 8 bases of the junction unmatched. The chain's CDR3 is CSVTLTSGYYEQYF. DNA of the CDR3: TGCAGCGTGACCCTGACTAGCGGGTACTACGAGCAGTACTTC.

This chain connects TRBV30 to TRBJ1-4, with 9 positions matching TRBD1. The CDR3 loop spans 14 amino acids. Germline loops: CDR1 GTSNPN, CDR2 SVGIG (reference sequence). With 5 bases clipped from V and 6 bases from J, the junction kept 7 bases outside the gene matches. CDR3 region: CAWGRTGADEKLFF. The CDR3 nucleotides read TGTGCCTGGGGACGGACAGGGGCGGATGAAAAACTGTTTTTT.

The chain links TRBV29-1 to TRBJ1-3, with D perhaps TRBD1 (5 bases). From germline, CDR1 is SQVTM and CDR2 ANQGSEA. V was cut by 6 bases and J by 14 bases, with 17 bases left in between. This CDR3 contains 11 residues. The CDR3 nucleotides are TGCAGCGTCCCGGAGGGAGGGACCGTATATTTT. This sequence encodes CSVPEGGTVYF.

Of note for this clone: This sample also contains other DNA sequences that code for the same CDR3. The chain combines TRBV18 with TRBJ1-2; D remains unclear. This CDR3 comprises 13 residues. Looked up from germline, CDR1 is KGHSH and CDR2 is LQKENI. Trimming took 6 bases from V and 6 from J, leaving 14 bases between them. The CDR3 nucleotides read TGTGCCAGCTCCCCGTCAGGTATCGATGGCTACACCTTC. It is translated as CASSPSGIDGYTF.

The V call is TRBV5-8, the J call TRBJ2-5; 9 bases are a match to TRBD1. The germline V gene encodes CDR1 SGHTS and CDR2 YDEGEE. There are 14 residues in the CDR3. The V segment lost 3 bases and the J segment 1 base; nucleotides outside the gene matches: 1. The CDR3 DNA sequence: TGTGCCAGCAGCTGGGGACAGGGCCAAGAGACCCAGTACTTC. It specifies CASSWGQGQETQYF.

This rearrangement joins TRBV5-1 to TRBJ1-3; 7 nucleotides line up with TRBD1. The CDR3 loop spans 16 amino acids. V dropped 0 bases and J dropped 1; count of bases not matched to a gene: 4. Per the germline V gene, CDR1 is SGHRS and CDR2 is YFSETQ. CDR3 residues: CASSLGQGLSGNTIYF. The CDR3, as DNA: TGCGCCAGCAGCTTGGGACAGGGACTTTCTGGAAACACCATATATTTT.

The chain uses TRBV5-1 and TRBJ2-3, with 11 bases fitting TRBD2. The CDR3 sequence is 16 residues long. Trimming took 2 bases from V and 4 from J; bases not matched to a gene: 6. The V gene's germline CDR1 is SGHRS and CDR2 YFSETQ. The CDR3 sequence is CASSLELAGGSDTQYF. In DNA, the CDR3 is TGCGCCAGCAGCTTAGAGCTAGCGGGAGGATCAGATACGCAGTATTTT.

The rearrangement joins TRBV18 to TRBJ1-3; 7 bases map to TRBD1. This CDR3 has 16 amino acids. Trimming cost V 4 bases and J 4 bases; bases outside gene matches: 10. Germline-derived CDR1 and CDR2 are KGHSH and LQKENI. CDR3 protein: CASSLGQAVGGNTIYF. Written as DNA, the CDR3 is TGTGCCAGCTCACTTGGACAGGCGGTTGGAGGAAACACCATATATTTT.

The V gene is TRBV6-1, the J gene TRBJ1-1; 7 nucleotides line up with TRBD1. The CDR3 length is 15 residues. Germline lookup yields CDR1 MNHNS and CDR2 SASEGT. J lost 3 bases, V lost 2 bases, and 6 bases had no gene match. This CDR3 reads CASSENLGTDTEAFF. As DNA, the CDR3 is TGTGCCAGCAGTGAAAACTTGGGGACAGACACTGAAGCTTTCTTT.